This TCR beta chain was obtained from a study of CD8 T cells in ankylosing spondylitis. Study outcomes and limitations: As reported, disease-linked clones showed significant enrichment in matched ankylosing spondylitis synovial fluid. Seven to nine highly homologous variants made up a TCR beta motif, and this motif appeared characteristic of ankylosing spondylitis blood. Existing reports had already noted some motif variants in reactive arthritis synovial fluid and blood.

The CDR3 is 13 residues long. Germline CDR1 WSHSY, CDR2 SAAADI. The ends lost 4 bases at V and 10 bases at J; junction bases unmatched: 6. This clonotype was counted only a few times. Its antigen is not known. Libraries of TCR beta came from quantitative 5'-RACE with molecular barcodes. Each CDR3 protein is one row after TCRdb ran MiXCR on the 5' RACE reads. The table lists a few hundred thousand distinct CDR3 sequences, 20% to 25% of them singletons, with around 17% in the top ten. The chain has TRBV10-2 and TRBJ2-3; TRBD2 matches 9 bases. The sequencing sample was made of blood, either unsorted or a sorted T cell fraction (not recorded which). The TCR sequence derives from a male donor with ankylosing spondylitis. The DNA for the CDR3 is TGCGCCAGCAGTGCAGCGGGAGGTCGGGCGCAGTATTTT. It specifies CASSAAGGRAQYF.